The rows below give T cell receptor beta chains drawn from one sample of a study of cytomegalovirus exposure and HLA in healthy donors. Using immunoSEQ multiplex PCR, the repertoire was profiled, and TCRdb retains in-frame clones only, with some absent. This specimen shows tens of thousands of clones; the ten leading clones hold approximately 1.1%. Sequenced material: PBMCs. Receptors were obtained from a woman in her twenties or thirties in good health and CMV-seronegative. CDR3s include the opening cysteine and the closing phenylalanine or tryptophan. The D gene is left open where the match is weak. The size of a clone is reported for some rows only, either as once, few or many, or as a class for expanded clones.

J: TRBJ1-3; V: TRBV12-2; D: NA; size: NA; CDR3: CASRSQTLYSGNTIYF; DNA: TGTGCAAGTCGCTCACAGACACTGTACTCTGGAAACACCATATATTTT
J: TRBJ1-5; V: TRBV19; D: TRBD1; size: NA; CDR3: CASSITGGWGQPQHF; DNA: TGTGCCAGTAGTATCACAGGGGGCTGGGGTCAGCCCCAGCATTTT
J: TRBJ2-2; V: TRBV7-2; D: TRBD2; size: NA; CDR3: CASTLTLGGSGELFF; DNA: TGTGCCAGCACCTTAACCCTCGGGGGGTCCGGGGAGCTGTTTTTT
J: TRBJ2-1; V: TRBV7-9; D: NA; size: NA; CDR3: CASSLRLPDEQFF; DNA: TGTGCCAGCAGCCTGCGACTACCCGATGAGCAGTTCTTC
J: TRBJ1-1; V: TRBV27; D: NA; size: medium-sized; CDR3: CASSSRGNTEAFF; DNA: TGTGCCAGCAGTTCCAGGGGGAACACTGAAGCTTTCTTT
J: TRBJ1-1; V: TRBV6-1; D: NA; size: NA; CDR3: CASSEGGEPNTEAFF; DNA: TGTGCCAGCAGTGAAGGGGGAGAGCCGAACACTGAAGCTTTCTTT
J: TRBJ1-2; V: TRBV20-1; D: NA; size: NA; CDR3: CSAPNRAGYTF; DNA: TGCAGTGCTCCGAACAGGGCCGGCTACACCTTC
J: TRBJ1-2; V: TRBV7-2; D: NA; size: NA; CDR3: CASSLTGFGYTF; DNA: TGTGCCAGCAGCTTAACAGGTTTCGGCTACACCTTC
J: TRBJ2-3; V: TRBV9; D: TRBD1; size: NA; CDR3: CASSVGEGGATDTQYF; DNA: TGTGCCAGCAGCGTAGGGGAAGGGGGCGCCACAGATACGCAGTATTTT
J: TRBJ1-4; V: TRBV5-6; D: NA; size: NA; CDR3: CASSLIGATNEKLFF; DNA: TGTGCCAGCAGCTTGATTGGAGCGACTAATGAAAAACTGTTTTTT
J: TRBJ1-2; V: TRBV13; D: NA; size: NA; CDR3: CASSLRGDLNYGYTF; DNA: TGTGCCAGCAGCTTACGAGGCGACCTTAACTATGGCTACACCTTC
J: TRBJ1-5; V: TRBV2; D: NA; size: NA; CDR3: CASSDLVFGVSNQPQHF; DNA: TGTGCCAGCAGTGATCTTGTTTTTGGAGTCTCAAATCAGCCCCAGCATTTT
J: TRBJ1-2; V: TRBV30; D: TRBD1; size: NA; CDR3: CAWSPLRDRVGNTF; DNA: TGTGCCTGGTCTCCCCTCCGGGACAGGGTCGGCAACACCTTC
J: TRBJ1-5; V: TRBV7-2; D: NA; size: NA; CDR3: CASSLEVGQPQHF; DNA: TGTGCCAGCAGCCTCGAGGTGGGTCAGCCCCAGCATTTT
J: TRBJ1-1; V: TRBV2; D: NA; size: NA; CDR3: CASARTARGRETEAFF; DNA: TGTGCCAGCGCTCGGACTGCTCGTGGAAGAGAAACTGAAGCTTTCTTT
J: TRBJ2-1; V: TRBV6-1; D: NA; size: NA; CDR3: CATWGVYNEQFF; DNA: TGTGCCACATGGGGGGTCTACAATGAGCAGTTCTTC
J: TRBJ2-7; V: TRBV6-5; D: NA; size: NA; CDR3: CASSGGPLPDEQYF; DNA: TGTGCCAGCAGTGGCGGGCCCCTACCTGACGAGCAGTACTTC
J: TRBJ2-7; V: TRBV5-1; D: NA; size: NA; CDR3: CASSLGSGSYEQYF; DNA: TGCGCCAGCAGCTTGGGTAGCGGAAGCTACGAGCAGTACTTC
J: TRBJ1-5; V: TRBV12-5; D: NA; size: NA; CDR3: CASGFRKRRSNQPQHF; DNA: TGTGCTAGTGGTTTCAGGAAAAGGAGGAGCAATCAGCCCCAGCATTTT
J: TRBJ2-2; V: TRBV4-2; D: TRBD2; size: NA; CDR3: CASSLAGGSTGELFF; DNA: TGTGCCAGCAGCCTGGCGGGGGGCTCCACCGGGGAGCTGTTTTTT
J: TRBJ1-3; V: TRBV4-1; D: NA; size: NA; CDR3: CASSQGNIPGNTIYF; DNA: TGCGCCAGCAGCCAAGGAAACATCCCTGGAAACACCATATATTTT
J: TRBJ2-1; V: TRBV7-9; D: TRBD2; size: NA; CDR3: CASSSLGLAGKNEQFF; DNA: TGTGCCAGCTCATCCTTGGGACTAGCGGGAAAAAATGAGCAGTTCTTC
J: TRBJ2-7; V: TRBV30; D: TRBD2; size: NA; CDR3: CAWSQTGGFSAYEQYF; DNA: TGTGCCTGGAGTCAAACGGGAGGGTTCAGCGCCTACGAGCAGTACTTC
J: TRBJ1-5; V: TRBV6-1; D: NA; size: NA; CDR3: CASSEALRINQPQHF; DNA: TGTGCCAGCAGTGAAGCGCTCAGGATCAATCAGCCCCAGCATTTT
J: TRBJ1-1; V: TRBV4-1; D: TRBD1; size: NA; CDR3: CASSSRQGIFEAFF; DNA: TGCGCCAGCAGCTCCCGACAGGGTATATTTGAAGCTTTCTTT
J: TRBJ2-1; V: TRBV9; D: TRBD2; size: NA; CDR3: CASSEGLAGGDEQFF; DNA: TGTGCCAGCAGCGAGGGACTAGCGGGGGGCGATGAGCAGTTCTTC
J: TRBJ2-7; V: TRBV11-2; D: TRBD2; size: NA; CDR3: CASRSGTSGRGYEQYF; DNA: TGTGCCAGCCGCTCGGGTACTAGCGGGAGAGGGTACGAGCAGTACTTC
J: TRBJ2-7; V: TRBV18; D: NA; size: NA; CDR3: CASSPSPIVNEQYF; DNA: TGTGCCAGCTCACCATCCCCAATAGTCAACGAGCAGTACTTC
J: TRBJ1-4; V: TRBV7-9; D: NA; size: NA; CDR3: CASSLEGRNEKLFF; DNA: TGTGCCAGCAGCTTAGAAGGGAGAAATGAAAAACTGTTTTTT
J: TRBJ2-5; V: TRBV5-1; D: NA; size: NA; CDR3: CASSPGSLLGGQETQYF; DNA: TGCGCCAGCAGCCCCGGCTCCCTACTAGGAGGCCAAGAGACCCAGTACTTC
J: TRBJ1-2; V: TRBV19; D: TRBD1; size: NA; CDR3: CASTYFRTGDGYTF; DNA: TGTGCCAGTACCTACTTCAGGACAGGGGATGGCTACACCTTC
J: TRBJ2-7; V: TRBV6-1; D: NA; size: NA; CDR3: CASSESIPGSEQYF; DNA: TGTGCCAGCAGTGAAAGCATCCCAGGTTCCGAGCAGTACTTC
J: TRBJ2-1; V: TRBV6-4; D: TRBD2; size: NA; CDR3: CASSEGSGANEQFF; DNA: TGTGCCAGCAGTGAGGGGAGCGGGGCCAATGAGCAGTTCTTC
J: TRBJ1-2; V: TRBV19; D: NA; size: NA; CDR3: CASSIDGRNYGYTF; DNA: TGTGCCAGTAGTATAGATGGCAGAAACTATGGCTACACCTTC
J: TRBJ2-5; V: TRBV5-4; D: NA; size: NA; CDR3: CASSSVGKETQYF; DNA: TGTGCCAGCAGCTCGGTGGGCAAAGAGACCCAGTACTTC
J: TRBJ2-1; V: TRBV28; D: NA; size: NA; CDR3: CASRDSSYNEQFF; DNA: TGTGCCAGCAGGGACAGCTCCTACAATGAGCAGTTCTTC
J: TRBJ1-1; V: TRBV18; D: NA; size: NA; CDR3: CASSRTPAGGVDSEAFF; DNA: TGTGCCAGCTCACGTACTCCGGCCGGAGGTGTAGACTCTGAAGCTTTCTTT
J: TRBJ2-3; V: TRBV28; D: TRBD2; size: NA; CDR3: CASSRGVAGITDTQYF; DNA: TGTGCCAGCAGCCGAGGGGTAGCGGGGATCACAGATACGCAGTATTTT
J: TRBJ2-1; V: TRBV5-1; D: TRBD2; size: NA; CDR3: CASSFGLAGVDEQFF; DNA: TGCGCCAGCAGCTTTGGACTAGCGGGAGTGGATGAGCAGTTCTTC
J: TRBJ1-2; V: TRBV5-1; D: NA; size: NA; CDR3: CASSLTGFSSGYTF; DNA: TGCGCCAGCAGCTTGACAGGCTTCTCGAGTGGCTACACCTTC
J: TRBJ2-3; V: TRBV10-3; D: TRBD2; size: NA; CDR3: CAIKAGGQDTQYF; DNA: TGTGCCATCAAAGCGGGAGGGCAAGATACGCAGTATTTT
J: TRBJ2-7; V: TRBV4-1; D: TRBD2; size: NA; CDR3: CASSREAGGAYEQYF; DNA: TGCGCCAGCAGCAGAGAAGCGGGGGGCGCCTACGAGCAGTACTTC
J: TRBJ1-3; V: TRBV19; D: TRBD1; size: NA; CDR3: CASQTGTVGNTIYF; DNA: TGTGCCTCCCAGACCGGGACAGTTGGAAACACCATATATTTT